This TCR beta chain was sequenced for a study of T cells after yellow fever vaccination. Deletions cut 7 bases from V and 5 bases from J, with 5 bases between. In germline, CDR1 is GTSNPN, CDR2 SVGIG (reference sequence). CDR3 length: 9 amino acids. TCRdb ran MiXCR on the 5' RACE reads and lists one entry per CDR3 protein. The sample consists of some 16,000 distinct CDR3 sequences, just over 4% of them appearing once. This clonotype has at least ten counts. Overall study findings and caveats: Weaker, the secondary response had a peak occurring faster, on day 5 versus 15. A limited proportion of clonotypes was detected within both the CD4 and CD8 compartments.

The material was PBMCs, either bulk or a sorted T-cell subset (CD4+, CD8+, memory, or dextramer-sorted; not recorded which), obtained 15 days after the yellow fever booster vaccination. The V and J genes are TRBV30 and TRBJ2-5; D remains ambiguous. This TCR came from a man aged 30 to 39 who received the YFV17D yellow fever vaccine. This chain's CDR3 is CALGETQYF. CDR3 nucleotides: TGTGCCTTGGGGGAGACCCAGTACTTC.